This T cell receptor beta chain was found in a study of blood T cell repertoires in COVID-19 (dated by TCRdb to the early 2020s). Regarding the research as a whole: Samples from collaborators originated in the United States, Italy and Spain and spanned both the acute and convalescent phases of COVID-19. The prospective study material was composed of cDNA or gDNA derived from T cells, B-cell-depleted T cells, or PBMCs. The samples were drawn from the first 160 participants of the ongoing ImmuneRACE study and from 1,254 subjects provided by 6 global collaborators. The dataset comprised deeply sampled blood TCRbeta repertoires from subjects exposed to, actively infected with, or recovered from COVID-19. Sample metadata almost always included a de-identified subject ID, COVID-19 status, age in years and sex. A freely available public database, intended as a resource for researchers studying the immune response to SARS-CoV-2, is where the repertoires were released. HLA class I and class II types, where available, came from metadata supplied by the sample provider rather than from assay-based typing. Study-wide findings and limitations: The amount of clinical and demographic metadata varied by source and participant and was provided uncurated.

Points on this clone: The target of this receptor is not known. Base quality data are lacking; no much larger clone is found one base away.

In the prospective study, participants were roughly 18 to 100 years old, resided in about two dozen geographic areas of the United States, and were enrolled through a virtual design. To assign participants to cohorts, the prospective study relied on clinical history that participants themselves reported in a screening survey and a study questionnaire. For ImmuneRACE Cohort 3, a participant was defined as recovered based on two consecutive negative NP/OP PCR tests, clearance by a healthcare professional, or resolution of symptoms. Each participant in the prospective study had whole blood, serum and a nasopharyngeal or oropharyngeal swab collected by mobile phlebotomists. Participants in the prospective study had the option to provide additional blood draws and questionnaires over an approximately 2-month period. Blood samples from the prospective study were shipped frozen or at room temperature prior to DNA extraction.

TCRbeta CDR3 regions were amplified from genomic DNA by means of the immunoSEQ Assay, a bias-controlled multiplex PCR. As for the original processing: Within the assay, amplification of reference gene primers was used to estimate how many nucleated cells each sample contained. To quantify the absolute abundance of each unique TCRbeta CDR3 rearrangement, sequence reads were collapsed and filtered. For each sample, productive Simpson clonality was calculated by taking the square root of Simpson's diversity index across productive rearrangements. Sourced from immuneACCESS, this table was stored by TCRdb with only in-frame sequences that have V and J called. A share of the clones is absent; for the studies checked, an unresolved V gene accounts for under half, and the remainder has no known explanation. For V, J and clone size, that table is used; D and trimming come from the DNA. Recorded for this sample are some 370,000 clones; 80% to 85% of them occurred a single time. The leading ten clones occupy over 4.5% of the sample.

CDR1 SGHKS and CDR2 YYEKEE were looked up in the germline V gene (reference sequence). The CDR3 runs 16 residues from the cysteine to the phenylalanine. Solely the CDR3 DNA is kept, with 48 bases framed from the first base. Deletion took 2 bases off V and 0 bases off J, with a span of 12 bases between the germline ends. The sequenced material came from PBMCs or T cells enriched from blood (not recorded which). This receptor was identified in a woman aged 50 to 65 who had recovered from COVID-19. The chain links TRBV5-5 with TRBJ1-5; a weak D assignment points to TRBD1 (6 bases agree). The CDR3 here reads CASSLLQGNSNQPQHF. In nucleotide form, the sequence is TGTGCCAGCAGCTTATTACAGGGAAATAGCAATCAGCCCCAGCATTTT.